This T cell receptor (beta chain) was retrieved from a study of cytomegalovirus exposure and HLA in healthy donors. Study outcomes and limitations: Later analysis associated a missense DCLRE1C variant with TCR beta V- and J-gene trimming. Immune exposure information available was restricted to CMV serostatus.

13 Jbeta primers and 60 Vbeta primers were used for the PCR. Original methodology: Later, 65 million to 90 million unique TCR beta chains were counted in an analysis, and roughly 11 million of them were shared. Generated by immunoSEQ multiplex PCR, the TCRdb table keeps only in-frame clones and is missing some. V, J and clone size are those of that table, while D and trimming were read from the DNA. The table shows some 160,000 clones, with roughly 68% occurring only once. V was shortened by 4 bases and J by 0 bases, with 11 bases between the two germline ends. Per germline, CDR1 SGHRS and CDR2 YFSETQ. CDR3 size: 15 residues. Of note for this clone: Its target is unknown.

The sequenced sample was PBMCs. The V gene is TRBV5-1, the J gene TRBJ1-5; tentative D call: TRBD1 (5 bases). The TCR was taken from a man in his sixties in good health and CMV-seronegative. CDR3 loop: CASSPDGHSNQPQHF. The CDR3 DNA is TGCGCCAGCAGCCCCGACGGACATAGCAATCAGCCCCAGCATTTT.